The subject of this entry is one T cell receptor (beta chain). The V gene lost 1 base and the J gene lost 6 bases, with 10 bases spanning the gap. The germline V gene has CDR1 SGHVS and CDR2 FQNEAQ. The CDR3 consists of 13 residues. The source of the sample is a study of cytomegalovirus exposure and HLA in healthy donors. Both 60 Vbeta primers and 13 Jbeta primers went into the PCR. The table came from immunoSEQ multiplex PCR; TCRdb's copy has only in-frame clones and leaves some out. The repertoire holds about 170,000 clones, with roughly 85% as singletons. Sequencing was done on a sample of PBMCs. This TCR came from a boy younger than 10 in good health and CMV-seronegative. The J gene is TRBJ2-7, the V gene TRBV7-8; D perhaps matches TRBD2 (5 bases). CDR3 coding DNA: TGTGCCAGCAGCTTAGGTGGGGAGAGCGAGCAGTACTTC. This translates into CASSLGGESEQYF.